This T cell receptor beta chain was recorded in a study of cytomegalovirus exposure and HLA in healthy donors. Study-wide results and caveats: Rarity marked most TCR sequences, yet some public TCRs occurred in many donors. Several of the most significant clusters appeared, in a later analysis, to be linked to common viral pathogens. Fewer N-insertions than the approximately 700-donor mean were reportedly shown by an Asian-associated ancestry cluster in a later analysis.

Germline V lookup: CDR1 MDHEN, CDR2 SYDVKM. Germline trimming cut 8 bases from V and 6 bases from J; bases unmatched to any gene: 1. The CDR3 is made up of 12 amino acids. Amplification used 60 Vbeta primers and 13 Jbeta primers. Assay used: immunoSEQ multiplex PCR; TCRdb lists only in-frame clones, some missing. The table includes more than 150,000 clones, approximately 82% detected once. About this clone: Its target is not known.

The chain couples TRBV28 to TRBJ1-6; 7 bases are shared with TRBD1. Sequenced: PBMCs. The source is a woman in her thirties in good health and CMV-seronegative. This CDR3 reads CASRDSNSPLHF. The CDR3 nucleotides are TGTGCCAGCCGGGACAGTAATTCACCCCTCCACTTT.